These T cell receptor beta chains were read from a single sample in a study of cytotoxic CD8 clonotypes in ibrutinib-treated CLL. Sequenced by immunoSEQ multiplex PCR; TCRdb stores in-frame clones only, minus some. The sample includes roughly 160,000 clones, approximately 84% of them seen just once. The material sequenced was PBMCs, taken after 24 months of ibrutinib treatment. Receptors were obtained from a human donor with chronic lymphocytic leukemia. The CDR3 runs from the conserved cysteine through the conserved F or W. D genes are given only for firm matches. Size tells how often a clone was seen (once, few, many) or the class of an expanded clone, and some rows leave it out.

DNA: TGTGCCTGGAGAGATAGGTGGGATCTTGAGCAGTTCTTC
CDR3: CAWRDRWDLEQFF
size: .
V: TRBV30
J: TRBJ2-1
D: .

DNA: TGTGCCAGCTCACCAGCCAGGCAGAAAGAGACCCAGTACTTC
CDR3: CASSPARQKETQYF
size: .
V: TRBV7-2
J: TRBJ2-5
D: .

DNA: TGTGCCAGCAGCCAAGATGGGGGGCCGGGCAGCTCACAGTATGGCTACACCTTC
CDR3: CASSQDGGPGSSQYGYTF
size: once
V: TRBV4-2
J: TRBJ1-2
D: .

DNA: TGTGCCAGCAGCCCGAGACTGACAAATGAGCAGTTCTTC
CDR3: CASSPRLTNEQFF
size: .
V: TRBV7-6
J: TRBJ2-1
D: .

DNA: TGCGCCAGCAGTTTAGACAGGCCGCCCACCTACGAGCAGTACTTC
CDR3: CASSLDRPPTYEQYF
size: once
V: TRBV10-2
J: TRBJ2-7
D: .

DNA: TGTGCCAGCTCACCACCTTCAGGGCAGGGAACTGAAGCTTTCTTT
CDR3: CASSPPSGQGTEAFF
size: .
V: TRBV18
J: TRBJ1-1
D: .

DNA: TGTGCCAGCAGCCAAGATATCACCGGGAGGGGTTACGAGCAGTACTTC
CDR3: CASSQDITGRGYEQYF
size: .
V: TRBV4-2
J: TRBJ2-7
D: TRBD2

DNA: TGTGCCAGTAGTTACCGAGGACAGGGGAATCAGCCCCAGCATTTT
CDR3: CASSYRGQGNQPQHF
size: .
V: TRBV19
J: TRBJ1-5
D: TRBD1

DNA: TGTGCCAGCAGCTTAGGCGGATCACATTTTAACTATGGCTACACCTTC
CDR3: CASSLGGSHFNYGYTF
size: .
V: TRBV7-9
J: TRBJ1-2
D: .

DNA: TGTGCCAGCAGCCCCACCGGGACAGGACTAGCGGGAGGCTACGAGCAGTACTTC
CDR3: CASSPTGTGLAGGYEQYF
size: .
V: TRBV7-9
J: TRBJ2-7
D: TRBD2

DNA: TGTGCCAGTAGTTTAGGGGTTTCAGATACGCAGTATTTT
CDR3: CASSLGVSDTQYF
size: .
V: TRBV19
J: TRBJ2-3
D: .

DNA: TGTGCCAGCAGCGCGACGGCGAACACTGAAGCTTTCTTT
CDR3: CASSATANTEAFF
size: once
V: TRBV7-9
J: TRBJ1-1
D: .

DNA: TGTGCCAGCAGCTTAGCCTACAATGAGCAGTTCTTC
CDR3: CASSLAYNEQFF
size: .
V: TRBV7-9
J: TRBJ2-1
D: .

DNA: TGTGCCAGCAGCCTCGGACTGAACAATGAGCAGTTCTTC
CDR3: CASSLGLNNEQFF
size: .
V: TRBV11-2
J: TRBJ2-1
D: .

DNA: TGCGCCAGCAGCAGTGCCACGGGGGCCGACAGTTCTAGCTCTGGAAACACCATATATTTT
CDR3: CASSSATGADSSSSGNTIYF
size: .
V: TRBV5-1
J: TRBJ1-3
D: .

DNA: TGTGCCAGCAGCTTTGTTTCCCCTCTCACCACAGATACGCAGTATTTT
CDR3: CASSFVSPLTTDTQYF
size: .
V: TRBV27
J: TRBJ2-3
D: .

DNA: TGTGCCAGCTCACCAGGGGAGCTCAATCAGCCCCAGCATTTT
CDR3: CASSPGELNQPQHF
size: .
V: TRBV18
J: TRBJ1-5
D: .

DNA: TGTGCCAGCAGCGTAGCGGACCTACTCCCTGGAAACACCATATATTTT
CDR3: CASSVADLLPGNTIYF
size: .
V: TRBV9
J: TRBJ1-3
D: .

DNA: TGTGCCAGCAGCGCCTGGGACTACCTCCAGGGCACAGATACGCAGTATTTT
CDR3: CASSAWDYLQGTDTQYF
size: few
V: TRBV9
J: TRBJ2-3
D: TRBD2

DNA: TGTGCCAGCAGCCGGGCGTTGGGACCTCAAGGCTACACCTTC
CDR3: CASSRALGPQGYTF
size: .
V: TRBV7-2
J: TRBJ1-2
D: .

DNA: TGTGCCTGGAGTAGATTTCTAGCGGGAGGGCCAGAGACCCAGTACTTC
CDR3: CAWSRFLAGGPETQYF
size: .
V: TRBV30
J: TRBJ2-5
D: TRBD2

DNA: TGTGCCAGCAGTTACAGGGGTGGGAGGCAGTACGAGCAGTACTTC
CDR3: CASSYRGGRQYEQYF
size: .
V: TRBV28
J: TRBJ2-7
D: .

DNA: TGTGCCAGTAGTAGCCCGGGACTCGCGAACACTGAAGCTTTCTTT
CDR3: CASSSPGLANTEAFF
size: .
V: TRBV19
J: TRBJ1-1
D: .

DNA: TGTGCCAGCAGCTCGCTCGCAGGGGGCGCGGGTGAAGCTTTCTTT
CDR3: CASSSLAGGAGEAFF
size: .
V: TRBV11-2
J: TRBJ1-1
D: TRBD1

DNA: TGTGCCAGCAGCCCCCCTGCTAGCGGCAGGGACAATGAGCAGTTCTTC
CDR3: CASSPPASGRDNEQFF
size: .
V: TRBV11-3
J: TRBJ2-1
D: TRBD2

DNA: TGTGCCAGCAGCTATTACTACACCGGGGAGCTGTTTTTT
CDR3: CASSYYYTGELFF
size: .
V: TRBV7-2
J: TRBJ2-2
D: .

DNA: TGTGCCAGCCTCCCGAGGACAGGTTCCTATGGCTACACCTTC
CDR3: CASLPRTGSYGYTF
size: .
V: TRBV18
J: TRBJ1-2
D: TRBD1

DNA: TGTGCCAGCAGCTTCGACAGGGATGGGGAGCAGTACTTC
CDR3: CASSFDRDGEQYF
size: .
V: TRBV6-1
J: TRBJ2-7
D: TRBD1

DNA: TGTGCCAGCAGCGCTCAACAGGGGTACGAGCAGTACTTC
CDR3: CASSAQQGYEQYF
size: .
V: TRBV7-2
J: TRBJ2-7
D: TRBD1

DNA: TGCAGCGTTTCACAGGTCACCCCAGATACGCAGTATTTT
CDR3: CSVSQVTPDTQYF
size: .
V: TRBV29-1
J: TRBJ2-3
D: .

DNA: TGTGCCAGCAGCTCCCTACGCGGCTACGAGCAGTACTTC
CDR3: CASSSLRGYEQYF
size: .
V: TRBV7-2
J: TRBJ2-7
D: .

DNA: TGTGCCAGCAGCTCCGGACTAGCGGGAGGGATCACCGGGGAGCTGTTTTTT
CDR3: CASSSGLAGGITGELFF
size: .
V: TRBV11-3
J: TRBJ2-2
D: TRBD2

DNA: TGTGCCAGCAAGTTCCAGGGAACTGGAAACACCATATATTTT
CDR3: CASKFQGTGNTIYF
size: few
V: TRBV2
J: TRBJ1-3
D: .

DNA: TGTGCCAGTAGGTGGACAGGGAGGAACTATGGCTACACCTTC
CDR3: CASRWTGRNYGYTF
size: .
V: TRBV19
J: TRBJ1-2
D: TRBD1

DNA: TGTGCCAGCAGGGGGATCTCCTACGAGCAGTACTTC
CDR3: CASRGISYEQYF
size: .
V: TRBV6-1
J: TRBJ2-7
D: .

DNA: TGTGCCTCGAGGGGTCAGAACACTGAAGCTTTCTTT
CDR3: CASRGQNTEAFF
size: .
V: TRBV6-6
J: TRBJ1-1
D: .

DNA: TGTGCCAGCAGCCCTGGACTAGCGGGTCCCCCCTACGAGCAGTACTTC
CDR3: CASSPGLAGPPYEQYF
size: .
V: TRBV7-9
J: TRBJ2-7
D: TRBD2

DNA: TGTGCCAGCAGCCCCGGGACAGAGTATGGCTACACCTTC
CDR3: CASSPGTEYGYTF
size: .
V: TRBV7-9
J: TRBJ1-2
D: TRBD1

DNA: TGTGCCAGCAGCGTAATGGAGAACACTGAAGCTTTCTTT
CDR3: CASSVMENTEAFF
size: .
V: TRBV9
J: TRBJ1-1
D: .

DNA: TGTGCCAGCAGTTTAAGGACAGGGCGCGTCGATCCCTATAATTCACCCCTCCACTTT
CDR3: CASSLRTGRVDPYNSPLHF
size: .
V: TRBV27
J: TRBJ1-6
D: TRBD1

DNA: TGTGCCTGGGCCTCCGACAGGATAAAGCCCCAGCATTTT
CDR3: CAWASDRIKPQHF
size: .
V: TRBV30
J: TRBJ1-5
D: .

DNA: TGTGCCAGCAGCCCACGGCGGACATACTACAATGAGCAGTTCTTC
CDR3: CASSPRRTYYNEQFF
size: .
V: TRBV28
J: TRBJ2-1
D: .

DNA: TGTGCCAGCAGAACCCCAGGAATACAAATTAACAATCAGCCCCAGCATTTT
CDR3: CASRTPGIQINNQPQHF
size: .
V: TRBV28
J: TRBJ1-5
D: .

DNA: TGTGCCAGCTCACTCCCGACAGTCCAAGAGACCCAGTACTTC
CDR3: CASSLPTVQETQYF
size: .
V: TRBV18
J: TRBJ2-5
D: .

DNA: TGTGCCAGCTCACCAAGACAGCTATTGGGCACCGGGGAGCTGTTTTTT
CDR3: CASSPRQLLGTGELFF
size: .
V: TRBV18
J: TRBJ2-2
D: .

DNA: TGCGCCAGCAGTGAAGGGAGATGGGGATCCGGGGAGCTGTTTTTT
CDR3: CASSEGRWGSGELFF
size: .
V: TRBV10-2
J: TRBJ2-2
D: .

DNA: TGTGCCAGCACCAAAGCGGGGGGCTACGAGCAGTACTTC
CDR3: CASTKAGGYEQYF
size: once
V: TRBV6-1
J: TRBJ2-7
D: TRBD2

DNA: TGCAGCGTTTTACGAGGAGACACTGAAGCTTTCTTT
CDR3: CSVLRGDTEAFF
size: .
V: TRBV29-1
J: TRBJ1-1
D: .

DNA: TGTGCCAGTAGTATAGGGTTGGGACAGGGATGGAGAGAGGGTGGGGCCAACGTCCTGACTTTC
CDR3: CASSIGLGQGWREGGANVLTF
size: .
V: TRBV19
J: TRBJ2-6
D: TRBD1

DNA: TGTGCCAGCAGTTACGCCGGACAGTACTACGAGCAGTACTTC
CDR3: CASSYAGQYYEQYF
size: .
V: TRBV6-5
J: TRBJ2-7
D: .

DNA: TGTGCCAGCGCGAGCGAAGAGGACCGCTCTGGAAACACCATATATTTT
CDR3: CASASEEDRSGNTIYF
size: .
V: TRBV27
J: TRBJ1-3
D: .